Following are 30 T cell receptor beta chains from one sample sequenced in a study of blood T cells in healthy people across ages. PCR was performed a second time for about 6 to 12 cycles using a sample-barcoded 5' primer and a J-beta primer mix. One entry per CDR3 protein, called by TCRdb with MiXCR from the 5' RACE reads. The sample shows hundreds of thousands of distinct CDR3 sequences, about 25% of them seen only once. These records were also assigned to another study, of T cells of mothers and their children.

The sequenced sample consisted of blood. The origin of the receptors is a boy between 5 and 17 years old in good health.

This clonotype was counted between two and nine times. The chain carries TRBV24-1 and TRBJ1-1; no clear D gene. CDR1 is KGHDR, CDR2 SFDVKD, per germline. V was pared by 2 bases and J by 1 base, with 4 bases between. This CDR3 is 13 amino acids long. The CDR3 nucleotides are TGTGCCACCAGTGATTATTCGAACACTGAAGCTTTCTTT. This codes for CATSDYSNTEAFF.

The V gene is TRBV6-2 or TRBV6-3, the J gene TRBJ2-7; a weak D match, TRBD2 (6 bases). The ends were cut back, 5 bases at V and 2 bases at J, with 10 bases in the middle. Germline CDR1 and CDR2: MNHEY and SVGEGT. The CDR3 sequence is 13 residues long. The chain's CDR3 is CASSGTWPYEQYF. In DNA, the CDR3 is TGTGCCAGCAGTGGGACTTGGCCCTACGAGCAGTACTTC.

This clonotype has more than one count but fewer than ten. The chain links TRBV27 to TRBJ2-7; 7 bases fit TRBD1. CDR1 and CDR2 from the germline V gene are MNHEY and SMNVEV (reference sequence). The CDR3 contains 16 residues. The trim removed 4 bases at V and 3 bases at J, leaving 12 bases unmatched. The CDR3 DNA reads TGTGCCAGCAGTTCGTCTGGTTGGGACAGATACTACGAGCAGTACTTC. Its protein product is CASSSSGWDRYYEQYF.

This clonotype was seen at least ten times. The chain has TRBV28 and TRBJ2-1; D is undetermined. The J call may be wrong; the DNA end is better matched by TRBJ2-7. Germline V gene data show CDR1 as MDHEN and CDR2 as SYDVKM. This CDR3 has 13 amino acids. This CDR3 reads CASSFRLAPGQYF. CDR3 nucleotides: TGTGCCAGCAGTTTCCGTCTCGCCCCGGGGCAGTACTTC.

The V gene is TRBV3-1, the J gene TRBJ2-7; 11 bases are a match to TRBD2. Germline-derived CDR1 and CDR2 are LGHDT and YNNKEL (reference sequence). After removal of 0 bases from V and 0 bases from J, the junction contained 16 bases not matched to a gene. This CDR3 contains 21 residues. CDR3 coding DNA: TGTGCCAGCAGCCAAGATCAGGGTGGGCTAGCGGGGGGCCAGAGCTCCTACGAGCAGTACTTC. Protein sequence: CASSQDQGGLAGGQSSYEQYF.

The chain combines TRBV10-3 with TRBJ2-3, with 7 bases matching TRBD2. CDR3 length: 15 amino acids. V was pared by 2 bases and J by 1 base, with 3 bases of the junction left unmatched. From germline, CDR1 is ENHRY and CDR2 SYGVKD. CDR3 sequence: CAISEGGGGTDTQYF. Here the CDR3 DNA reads TGTGCCATCAGTGAGGGTGGGGGGGGCACAGATACGCAGTATTTT.

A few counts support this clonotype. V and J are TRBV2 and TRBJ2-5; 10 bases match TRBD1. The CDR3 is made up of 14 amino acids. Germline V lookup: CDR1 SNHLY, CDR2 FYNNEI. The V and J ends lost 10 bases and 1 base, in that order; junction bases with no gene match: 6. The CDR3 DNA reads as TGTGCCAACTCCCGGGACAGGGGCCAAGAGACCCAGTACTTC. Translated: CANSRDRGQETQYF.

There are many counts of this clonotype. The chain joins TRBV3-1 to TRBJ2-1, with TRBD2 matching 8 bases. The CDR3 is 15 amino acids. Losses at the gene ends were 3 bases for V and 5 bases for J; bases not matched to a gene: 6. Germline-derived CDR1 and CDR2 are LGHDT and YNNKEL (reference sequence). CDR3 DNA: TGTGCCAGCAGCCATCCGGCGGGGGGTGACAATGAGCAGTTCTTC. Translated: CASSHPAGGDNEQFF.

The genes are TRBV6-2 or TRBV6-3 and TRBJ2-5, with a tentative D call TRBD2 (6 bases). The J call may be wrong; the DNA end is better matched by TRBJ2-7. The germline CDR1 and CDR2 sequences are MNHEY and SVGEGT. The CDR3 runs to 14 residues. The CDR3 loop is CASSRDSYSYEQYF. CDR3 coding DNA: TGTGCCAGCAGTCGGGACTCCTACTCCTACGAGCAGTACTTC.

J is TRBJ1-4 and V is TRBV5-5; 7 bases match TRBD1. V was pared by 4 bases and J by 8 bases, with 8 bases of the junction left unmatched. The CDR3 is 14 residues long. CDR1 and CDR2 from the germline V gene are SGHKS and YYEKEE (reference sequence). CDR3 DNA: TGTGCCAGCAGCCCCTCCGGGACAGTAGAAAAACTGTTTTTT. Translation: CASSPSGTVEKLFF.

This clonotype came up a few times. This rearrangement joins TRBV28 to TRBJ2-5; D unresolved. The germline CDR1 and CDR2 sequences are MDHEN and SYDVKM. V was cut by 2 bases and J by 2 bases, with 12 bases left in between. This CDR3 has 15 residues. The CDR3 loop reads CASSLTINRQETQYF. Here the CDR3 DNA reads TGTGCCAGCAGTTTAACTATTAACAGACAAGAGACCCAGTACTTC.

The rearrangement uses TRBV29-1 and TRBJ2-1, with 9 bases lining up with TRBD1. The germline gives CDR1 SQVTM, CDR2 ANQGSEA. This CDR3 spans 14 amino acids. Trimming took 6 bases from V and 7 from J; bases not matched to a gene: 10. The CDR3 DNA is TGCAGCGTGGCCGGGACAGGGAAAATTAATGAGCAGTTCTTC. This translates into CSVAGTGKINEQFF.

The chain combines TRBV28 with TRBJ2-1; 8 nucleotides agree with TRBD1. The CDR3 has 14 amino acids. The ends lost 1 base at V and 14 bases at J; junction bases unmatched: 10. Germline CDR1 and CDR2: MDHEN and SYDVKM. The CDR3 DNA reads TGTGCCAGCAGTTTATCGCCTACAGGGGGAACAAAGTTCTTC. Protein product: CASSLSPTGGTKFF.

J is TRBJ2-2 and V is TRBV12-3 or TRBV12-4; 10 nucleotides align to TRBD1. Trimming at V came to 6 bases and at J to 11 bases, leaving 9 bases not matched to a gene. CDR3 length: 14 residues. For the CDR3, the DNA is TGTGCCAGCAGCCGGGACAGGGGACCTTCTGAGCTGTTTTTT. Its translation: CASSRDRGPSELFF.

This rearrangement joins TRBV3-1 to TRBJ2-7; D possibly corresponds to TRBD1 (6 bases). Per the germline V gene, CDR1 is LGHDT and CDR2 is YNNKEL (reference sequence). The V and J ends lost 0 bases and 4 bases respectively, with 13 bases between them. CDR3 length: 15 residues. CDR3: CASSQDPYRDYEQYF. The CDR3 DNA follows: TGTGCCAGCAGCCAAGATCCTTACAGGGATTACGAGCAGTACTTC.

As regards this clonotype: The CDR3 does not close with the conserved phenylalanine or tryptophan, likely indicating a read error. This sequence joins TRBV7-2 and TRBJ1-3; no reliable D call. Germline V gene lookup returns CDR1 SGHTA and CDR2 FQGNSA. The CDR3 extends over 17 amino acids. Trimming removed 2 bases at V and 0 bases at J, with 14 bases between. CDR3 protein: CASSLWAGFTSGNTIYS. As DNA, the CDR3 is TGTGCCAGCAGCTTATGGGCGGGCTTCACCTCTGGAAACACCATATATTCT.

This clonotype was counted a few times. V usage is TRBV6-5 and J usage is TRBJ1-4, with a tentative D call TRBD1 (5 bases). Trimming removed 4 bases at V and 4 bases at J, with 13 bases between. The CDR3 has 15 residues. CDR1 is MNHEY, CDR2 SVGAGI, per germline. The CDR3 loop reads CASSSGPGNNEKLFF. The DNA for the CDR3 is TGTGCCAGCAGTTCGGGGCCGGGGAATAATGAAAAACTGTTTTTT.

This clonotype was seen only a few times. The CDR3 here is CASSAPGTNEQYF. The CDR3 DNA follows: TGTGCCAGCAGCGCCCCCGGGACCAACGAGCAGTACTTC. This chain joins TRBV7-6 and TRBJ2-5, with D possibly called TRBD1 or TRBD2 (5 bases each). The DNA matches TRBJ2-7 better at its end, which makes the J call doubtful. CDR3 size: 13 residues. In germline, CDR1 is SGHVS, CDR2 FNYEAQ.

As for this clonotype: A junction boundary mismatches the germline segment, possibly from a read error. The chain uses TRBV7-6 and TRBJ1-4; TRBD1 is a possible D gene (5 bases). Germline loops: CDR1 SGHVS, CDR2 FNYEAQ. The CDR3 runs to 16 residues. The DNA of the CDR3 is TGTGCCAGCAGCTTACGGGACCGCGCGCCAAATGAAAAACAGTTTTTT. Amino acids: CASSLRDRAPNEKQFF. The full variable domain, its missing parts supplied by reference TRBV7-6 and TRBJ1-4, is GAGVSQSPRYKVTKRGQDVALRCDPISGHVSLYWYRQALGQGPEFLTYFNYEAQQDKSGLPNDRFSAERPEGSISTLTIQRTEQRDSAMYRCASSLRDRAPNEKQFFGSGTQLSVL.

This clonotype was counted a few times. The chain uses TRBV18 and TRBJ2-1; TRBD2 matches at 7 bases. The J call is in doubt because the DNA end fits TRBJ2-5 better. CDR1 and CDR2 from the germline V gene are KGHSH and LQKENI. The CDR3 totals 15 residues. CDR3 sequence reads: CASSPGFGGTETQYF. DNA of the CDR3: TGTGCCAGCTCACCAGGGTTCGGGGGGACGGAGACCCAGTACTTC.

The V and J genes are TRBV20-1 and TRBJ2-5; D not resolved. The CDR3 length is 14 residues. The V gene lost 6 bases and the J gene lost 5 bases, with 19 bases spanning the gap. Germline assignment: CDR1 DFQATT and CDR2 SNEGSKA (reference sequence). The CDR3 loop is CSAPKEEFGETQYF. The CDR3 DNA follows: TGCAGTGCCCCGAAAGAGGAGTTCGGCGAGACCCAGTACTTC.

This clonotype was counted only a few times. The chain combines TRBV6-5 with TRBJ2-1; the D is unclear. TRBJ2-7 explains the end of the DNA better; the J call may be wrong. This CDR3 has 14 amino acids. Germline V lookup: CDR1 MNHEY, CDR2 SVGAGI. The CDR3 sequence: CASSSVQSAYEQYF. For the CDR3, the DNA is TGTGCCAGCAGTTCGGTACAGAGTGCCTACGAGCAGTACTTC.

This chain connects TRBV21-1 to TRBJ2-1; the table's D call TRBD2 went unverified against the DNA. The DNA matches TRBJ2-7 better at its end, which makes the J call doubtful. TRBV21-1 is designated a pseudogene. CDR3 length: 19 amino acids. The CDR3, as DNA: TGTGCCAGCAGCAAAGGGAGGGGGGAACGGGGACTACCCTCCTACGAGCAGTACTTC. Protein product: CASSKGRGERGLPSYEQYF.

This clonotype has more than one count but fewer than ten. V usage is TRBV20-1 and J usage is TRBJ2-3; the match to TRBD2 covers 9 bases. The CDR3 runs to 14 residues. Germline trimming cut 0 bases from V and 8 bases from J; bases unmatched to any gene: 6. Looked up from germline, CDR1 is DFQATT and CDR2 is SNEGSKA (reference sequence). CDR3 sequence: CSAREAGGRLTQYF. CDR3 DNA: TGCAGTGCTAGAGAGGCGGGGGGGCGCCTTACGCAGTATTTT.

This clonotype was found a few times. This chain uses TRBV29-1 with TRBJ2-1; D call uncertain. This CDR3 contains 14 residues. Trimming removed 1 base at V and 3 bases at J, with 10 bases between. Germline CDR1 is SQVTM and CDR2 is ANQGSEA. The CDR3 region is CSVEGALRYNEQFF. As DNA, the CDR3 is TGCAGCGTTGAAGGCGCCCTACGCTACAATGAGCAGTTCTTC.

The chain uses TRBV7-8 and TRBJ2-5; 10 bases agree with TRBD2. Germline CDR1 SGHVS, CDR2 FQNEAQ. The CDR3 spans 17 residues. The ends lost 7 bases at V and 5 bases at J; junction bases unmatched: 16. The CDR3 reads CASNQRGSGRLRETQYF. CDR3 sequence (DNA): TGTGCCAGCAACCAGCGCGGTAGCGGGAGGTTGAGGGAGACCCAGTACTTC.

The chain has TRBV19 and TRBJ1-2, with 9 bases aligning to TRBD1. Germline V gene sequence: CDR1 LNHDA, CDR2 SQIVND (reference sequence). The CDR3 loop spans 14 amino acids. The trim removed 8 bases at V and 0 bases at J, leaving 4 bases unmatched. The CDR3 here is CASEGQGANYGYTF. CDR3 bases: TGTGCCAGTGAGGGACAGGGAGCTAACTATGGCTACACCTTC.

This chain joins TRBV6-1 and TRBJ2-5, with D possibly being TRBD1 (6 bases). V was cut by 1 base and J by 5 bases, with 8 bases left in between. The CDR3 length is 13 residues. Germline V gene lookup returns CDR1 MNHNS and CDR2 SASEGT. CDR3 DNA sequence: TGTGCCAGCAGTGAAGAGAGGGGGGAGACCCAGTACTTC. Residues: CASSEERGETQYF.

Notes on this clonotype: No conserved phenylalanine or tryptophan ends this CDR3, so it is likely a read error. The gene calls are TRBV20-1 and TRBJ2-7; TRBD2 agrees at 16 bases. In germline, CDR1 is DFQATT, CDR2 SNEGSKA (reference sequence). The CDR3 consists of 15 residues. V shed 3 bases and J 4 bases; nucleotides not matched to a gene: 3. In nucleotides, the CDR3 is TGCAGTGCTAGGGGACTAGCGGGGGGGTGGTACGAGCAGTACCTC. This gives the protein CSARGLAGGWYEQYL.

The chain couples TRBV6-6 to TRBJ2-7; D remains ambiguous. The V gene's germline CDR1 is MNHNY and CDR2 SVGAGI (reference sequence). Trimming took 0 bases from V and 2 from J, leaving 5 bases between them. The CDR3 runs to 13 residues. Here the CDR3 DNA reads TGTGCCAGCAGTTACTCCGAGGCCTACGAGCAGTACTTC. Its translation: CASSYSEAYEQYF.